This T cell receptor beta chain was observed in a study of cytomegalovirus exposure and HLA in healthy donors (dated by TCRdb to 2016 to 2017). In the study overall: An earlier analysis of some 500 of the donors reported more than 250 Gb of sequence data and 117 million unique TCR beta sequences from around 200 million T cells. Across some 400 genotyped donors of the cohort, an average of about 220,000 unique TCR beta nucleotide sequences per donor were sequenced, and around 20% of those sequences were non-productive. A later analysis re-analyzed previously published TCR beta repertoires from 500 to 700 donors and added high-resolution HLA genotyping to study TCR occurrence patterns. Besides the first cohort of 666 subjects, a separate validation cohort made up of about 120 different subjects was used. In a later genetic analysis, genome-wide SNP genotypes for about 55% of the roughly 700 donors were used, and that subset was treated as a discovery cohort. HLA typing included class I and class II loci at four-digit resolution. An early release covering about 600 HLA-typed donors comprised around 300 gigabases of sequencing data and around 80 million unique TCR sequences. High-throughput TCR immunosequencing, statistical association of individual TCRs with disease status, and machine learning were combined to predict cytomegalovirus infection status. The study aimed to test whether cataloging public T cell receptors could reveal signatures of past pathogen exposure. In the later analysis, no new phenotypic data were used to find candidate immune exposures; instead, reliance was placed on TCR beta sequences and their occurrence across donors. The study used immunosequencing to profile the T cell repertoires of some 600 subjects and linked those repertoires to cytomegalovirus serostatus. To decide whether each TCR beta V gene segment behaved as functional or pseudogenic, an earlier analysis of approximately 590 of the donors relied on high-throughput TCR beta sequencing. Alongside the repertoire data, information on donor age, sex, ethnicity and CMV serostatus was compiled. The genetic ancestry cluster associated with self-reported Caucasian donors included about 84% of the roughly 400 genotyped donors. Typing coverage differed by locus: A, B, C, DRB1 and DQB1 were typed in about 620-630 donors, DQA1 in about 560, DPA1 in roughly 590, and DPB1 in 400 to 490. Roughly five DR-DQ haplotypes were handled as single units for association and clustering because linkage in the cohort was strong. All discovery cohort repertoires had been generated using a single sequencing platform. Findings and caveats that apply to the study as a whole: Compared with equally common non-associated chains, HLA-associated TCR beta chains in a later analysis were more clonally expanded and had lower generation probabilities. Because counts were too low, some 17 rarely observed V segments, including chromosome 9 orphons, were left out of the earlier analysis of 500 to 750 of the donors. The sequencing pipeline was judged likely to have produced a cluster of highly shared sequence variants as a technical artifact. A further reported finding was that TCR beta sequences accurately predicted the HLA-A and HLA-B alleles for most subjects in the first cohort. Strong co-occurrence of HLA alleles, especially DR and DQ, made assigning TCR associations to individual alleles difficult. An earlier analysis of 587 of the donors showed that most TCR beta V segments appeared in productive rearrangements either about 87% or about 30% of the time, which broadly matched IMGT annotations. A later analysis found that TCR association rates varied across HLA loci, with DRB1 alleles showing the most associated TCRs and HLA-C alleles the fewest. In a later genetic analysis, a missense DCLRE1C variant was associated with V-gene and J-gene trimming of TCR beta chains, and the association was replicated in an independent cohort. For the cohort, immune exposure information was limited to CMV serostatus. The presence/absence analyses assumed that sequencing depth was roughly uniform across donors, and that assumption may not be true. According to a later analysis, parvovirus B19, influenza, CMV and Epstein-Barr virus appeared linked to several top co-occurrence clusters. HLA typing was unavailable for some donors at each locus, so association tests used only the typed subset. Correlated functional status among segregating V segments might reflect linkage disequilibrium, but an unknown experimental factor could not be ruled out. The authors suggested that the approach could potentially be extended to other disease states and immunological phenotypes. Most CMV-associated TCR beta chains appeared to be HLA-restricted in a later analysis, and the HLA associations seemed to be driven largely by CMV exposure. The classifier was reported to diagnose cytomegalovirus status with high specificity and sensitivity in both the original cohort and the validation cohort. At a false discovery rate of 0.05, a later analysis linked 15,000 to 20,000 TCR beta sequences to specific HLA alleles. In this cohort, only TCR beta chains were sequenced, and detectable features were limited by the absence of alpha or paired-chain data. A few of the identified cytomegalovirus-associated TCR beta chains were confirmed in vitro to be specific for cytomegalovirus antigens. In a later genetic analysis, fewer N-insertions in productive TCRs were reported among donors in an Asian-associated ancestry cluster than the roughly 700-donor mean. While some public TCRs were present in many individuals, most TCR sequences turned up only very rarely across donors. A total of about 150 TCR beta chains were listed by the study as associated with cytomegalovirus.

A word on this clone: There is no known antigen for this receptor. No much larger clonotype is one base removed from it; base qualities were not supplied.

The library was generated by the immunoSEQ multiplex PCR assay. For the multiplex PCR, a mixture combining 60 forward primers for TCR Vbeta segments and 13 reverse primers for TCR Jbeta segments was used. A multiplex PCR assay on genomic DNA amplified the CDR3 region of rearranged TCR beta genes. On the Illumina HiSeq System, the amplified TCR beta libraries were sequenced as 87-base-pair reads. The paper's processing steps were these. In a later analysis, around 80 million unique TCR beta chains were counted across the 650 to 700 repertoires, and roughly 11 million of these chains were shared by at least two donors. To remove PCR and sequencing errors, raw reads were error-corrected and collapsed into unique sequences using a nearest-neighbor algorithm that merged closely related sequences. Alignment of CDR3 sequences to IMGT reference sequences was used to assign V, D and J gene segments. Each retained sequence needed at least a six-nucleotide match to both a V gene segment and a J gene segment. Rearrangements were called productive when the CDR3 lacked stop codons and stayed in frame with V and J; all others were non-productive. CDR3 was defined by IMGT convention, running from the second conserved V-encoded cysteine to the conserved J-encoded phenylalanine. Sequences without an unambiguous match to a single V gene segment were excluded from the earlier analysis of 587 of the donors. In an earlier analysis of 587 of the donors, V segments were called functional above 56.7% productive rearrangements and were called segregating when the between-donor standard deviation exceeded 5%. To diagnose cytomegalovirus status from the catalog of TCR beta chain sequences, a statistical classification framework was built. In a later analysis, V and J genes were assigned by comparing TCR nucleotide sequences against IMGT/GENE-DB human TR gene sequences. Using the TCRdist pipeline, a later analysis assigned CDR3 sequences along with most-parsimonious VDJ recombination scenarios. In a later analysis, every TCR beta chain was defined by the combination of its CDR3 amino acid sequence and its V-gene family, and reads without a unique V-gene family were dropped. To address suspected cross-contamination and a sequencing artifact, a later analysis removed roughly 640 highly shared, low-generation-probability nucleotide sequences. In a later analysis, a clonal expansion index for each public chain was calculated from normalized within-repertoire ranks of inferred template counts. Generation probabilities in a later analysis came from a VDJ recombination model fitted to out-of-frame rearrangements, and those results were checked against IGoR. In a later analysis, hypergeometric tests were used to score TCR-TCR, TCR-HLA and TCR-CMV co-occurrence, with a repertoire-size bias correction applied to TCR pairs. False discovery rates were estimated in a later analysis by permuting HLA or CMV assignments 20 times. A later analysis grouped co-occurring TCRs with DBSCAN, adding TCRdist sequence similarity when clustering within HLA-allele-positive subsets. Co-occurrence clustering excluded repertoires with fewer than 30,000 or more than 120,000 public chains, plus five with anomalous nucleotide sharing. In TCRdb, the immuneACCESS table is reduced to in-frame sequences with V and J assigned. These tables do not hold every clone; where another copy was compared, an unresolved V gene accounts for under half, and the others remain unexplained. V, J and clone size reflect that table, while D and trimming were determined from the DNA. Counted in this sample were 150,000 to 180,000 clones; about 80% of them appeared once. The ten largest clones take up about 4% of the sample.

The cohort consisted of approximately 670 healthy bone marrow donors. At the time of sampling, all cohort members were nominally healthy, though unrecorded immune exposures were likely present. The donor tested CMV seronegative and was one of the 352 seronegative cohort members. A peripheral blood sample was collected from each donor, and TCR beta sequencing was performed on peripheral blood mononuclear cells. Genomic DNA extraction from the blood cell samples was performed with the Qiagen DNeasy Blood Extraction Kit. This TCR derives from a woman in her 40s in good health and CMV-seronegative. Sequencing input: PBMCs.

In nucleotide form, the sequence is TGTGCCACCAGCAGGGGACAGAATACCTACGAGCAGTACTTC. Its product reads: CATSRGQNTYEQYF. The V and J segments used are TRBV15 and TRBJ2-7; 7 nucleotides in the junction match TRBD1. V trim: 3 bases; J trim: 2 bases; unmatched bases: 4. Via the germline V gene (reference sequence), CDR1 is LNHNV and CDR2 YYDKDF. Including the terminal cysteine and phenylalanine, the CDR3 comprises 14 residues. The CDR3 DNA has 42 bases and is translated from base 1.